Presented here are 25 T cell receptor beta chains from one specimen sequenced in a study of shared clonotypes between healthy human individuals. Sequenced by immunoSEQ multiplex PCR; TCRdb stores in-frame clones only, minus some. The sample holds 2 million or so clones, 95% seen once. The sample comprised naive CD4+ T cells sorted from blood. Subset given: CD45RA+ positively selected. Receptors were obtained from a man in his late teens or twenties in good health.

V usage is TRBV6-4 and J usage is TRBJ2-7, with D unresolved. The CDR3 length is 13 residues. The germline V and J ends were trimmed by 4 bases and 6 bases, with 13 bases remaining between them. Per germline, CDR1 MRHNA and CDR2 SNTAGT. The CDR3 coding sequence is TGTGCCAGCAGTGCGAACCTTGGGTCCGAGCAGTACTTC. It specifies CASSANLGSEQYF.

The rearrangement joins TRBV10-3 to TRBJ2-7, with D possibly matching TRBD1 (6 bases). V lost 10 bases and J 5 bases, leaving 21 bases between the germline ends. Germline V gives CDR1 ENHRY, CDR2 SYGVKD. This CDR3 has 14 residues. CDR3 region: CATSQPGVINEQYF. The CDR3 nucleotides read TGTGCCACATCGCAGCCAGGGGTGATTAACGAGCAGTACTTC.

To note about this clone: Within the sample, other DNA sequences also encode this same CDR3. This CDR3 reads CASRTSGSYEQYF. The CDR3 nucleotides read TGCGCCAGCAGGACTAGCGGGAGTTACGAGCAGTACTTC. V usage is TRBV5-1 and J usage is TRBJ2-7; 12 bases agree with TRBD2. Germline V gives CDR1 SGHRS, CDR2 YFSETQ. CDR3 size: 13 residues. The junction had 1 base not matched to a gene; V was cut back by 5 bases and J by 4 bases. The full variable domain, completed using reference TRBV5-1 and TRBJ2-7, is KAGVTQTPRYLIKTRGQQVTLSCSPISGHRSVSWYQQTPGQGLQFLFEYFSETQRNKGNFPGRFSGRQFSNSRSEMNVSTLELGDSALYLCASRTSGSYEQYFGPGTRLTVT.

This clone has at least ten counts. This chain joins TRBV18 and TRBJ2-7, with TRBD2 matching over 10 bases. CDR1 is KGHSH, CDR2 LQKENI, per germline. Germline trimming cut 0 bases from V and 0 bases from J; bases unmatched to any gene: 5. The CDR3 contains 17 residues. CDR3: CASSPPLSSGSSYEQYF. CDR3 nucleotides: TGTGCCAGCTCACCACCCTTGTCTAGCGGGAGCTCCTACGAGCAGTACTTC.

The V gene is TRBV6-1, the J gene TRBJ2-3; the match to TRBD2 covers 8 bases. With 1 base clipped from V and 4 bases from J, the junction kept 4 bases outside the gene matches. CDR1 MNHNS and CDR2 SASEGT come from the germline V gene. CDR3 length: 15 amino acids. The CDR3 DNA reads as TGTGCCAGCAGTGAAGGCGGGGGGCGGTCAGATACGCAGTATTTT. It specifies CASSEGGGRSDTQYF.

The V and J genes are TRBV11-2 and TRBJ2-3, with 11 positions matching TRBD1. With V trimmed by 7 bases and J by 14 bases, 8 bases remained unmatched. The CDR3 has 12 residues. Per the germline V gene, CDR1 is SGHAT and CDR2 is FQNNGV. CDR3 bases: TGTGCCAGCACCGACCGGGGGACAGGGGGGTATTTT. This sequence encodes CASTDRGTGGYF.

A word on this clone: Other DNA sequences in this specimen translate into the identical CDR3. The V call is TRBV2, the J call TRBJ1-3; a possible D gene is TRBD1 (5 bases). V lost 5 bases to trimming and J lost 2 bases, with 7 bases between them. This CDR3 contains 13 residues. The germline CDR1 and CDR2 sequences are SNHLY and FYNNEI. The CDR3, as DNA: TGTGCCAGCAGTCCAGGGACTGGAAACACCATATATTTT. Translation: CASSPGTGNTIYF.

The chain joins TRBV2 to TRBJ2-7; a weak D match, TRBD1 (6 bases). Trimming pared 10 bases from V and 3 bases from J, leaving 16 bases between. Germline V gives CDR1 SNHLY, CDR2 FYNNEI. The CDR3 is made up of 13 amino acids. CDR3 bases: TGTGCCACCCGTTACAGGGACCTCTACGAGCAGTACTTC. Its translation is CATRYRDLYEQYF.

The J gene is TRBJ2-5, the V gene TRBV7-8; possibly TRBD1 or TRBD2 for D (5 bases each). Germline V gene lookup returns CDR1 SGHVS and CDR2 FQNEAQ. The V and J ends lost 5 bases and 7 bases respectively, with 23 bases between them. This CDR3 is built from 16 residues. The CDR3, as DNA: TGTGCCAGCAGCACCCATTCTGGGGGTAGCCGGGGGACCCAGTACTTC. Amino acids: CASSTHSGGSRGTQYF.

This chain uses TRBV10-1 with TRBJ1-1; D not resolved. Germline assignment: CDR1 WNHNN and CDR2 SYGVQD (reference sequence). V lost 4 bases and J lost 10, with 13 bases in between. The CDR3 is 12 residues long. The CDR3 loop reads CASSATTWGAFF. Here the CDR3 DNA reads TGCGCCAGCAGTGCTACGACTTGGGGAGCTTTCTTT.

A single count supports this clone. A clone one base away is much larger, so this may be a read error. The V and J genes are TRBV5-4 and TRBJ2-7; 7 positions match TRBD2. V dropped 4 bases and J dropped 6; count of bases not matched to a gene: 10. From germline, CDR1 is SGHNT and CDR2 YYREEE (reference sequence). This CDR3 spans 14 amino acids. CDR3 DNA: TGTGCCAGCAGCCCTGGGGGAGGGCGCTGCGAGCAGTACTTC. This gives the protein CASSPGGGRCEQYF.

The rearrangement links TRBV15 to TRBJ2-7; TRBD2 matches at 8 bases. The germline V gene has CDR1 LNHNV and CDR2 YYDKDF (reference sequence). V lost 1 base to trimming and J lost 4 bases; unmatched junction nucleotides: 6. The CDR3 covers 15 residues. For the CDR3, the DNA is TGTGCCACCAGCAGAGGCTCGGCGGGAGGTTACGAGCAGTACTTC. Amino acid sequence: CATSRGSAGGYEQYF. Full variable domain (remainder filled in from reference TRBV15 and TRBJ2-7): DAMVIQNPRYQVTQFGKPVTLSCSQTLNHNVMYWYQQKSSQAPKLLFHYYDKDFNNEADTPDNFQSRRPNTSFCFLDIRSPGLGDTAMYLCATSRGSAGGYEQYFGPGTRLTVT.

The chain couples TRBV6-5 to TRBJ1-6; 11 bases map to TRBD1. V dropped 5 bases and J dropped 9; count of bases not matched to a gene: 3. The CDR3 totals 14 residues. Germline-derived CDR1 and CDR2 are MNHEY and SVGAGI. CDR3 bases: TGTGCCAGCAGTCAGGGACAGGGGGTTTCACCCCTCCACTTT. It encodes CASSQGQGVSPLHF.

J is TRBJ1-1 and V is TRBV5-1; 7 positions agree with TRBD1. Trimming removed 0 bases from V and 5 bases from J; junction bases left unmatched: 4. The CDR3 sequence is 14 residues long. Per germline, CDR1 SGHRS and CDR2 YFSETQ. This CDR3 is CASSLVDRSTEAFF. DNA for the CDR3: TGCGCCAGCAGCTTGGTGGACAGGTCGACTGAAGCTTTCTTT.

CDR3 DNA: TGCGCCAGCAGTGAGTCAAGGGGGCTACACCAAGAGACCCAGTACTTC. Its translation: CASSESRGLHQETQYF. The chain is built from TRBV10-1 and TRBJ2-5, with 7 positions matching TRBD1. The CDR3 is made up of 16 amino acids. The J segment lost 0 bases and the V segment lost 0 bases, leaving 4 bases of the junction unmatched. Germline-derived CDR1 and CDR2 are WNHNN and SYGVQD (reference sequence).

This chain connects TRBV18 to TRBJ1-5; TRBD1 matches 11 bases. CDR3 length equals 14 residues. J gave up 7 bases and V 5 bases, and 4 bases lay outside the gene matches. Germline V gene data show CDR1 as KGHSH and CDR2 as LQKENI. CDR3 sequence reads: CASSGQGAGQPQHF. CDR3 coding DNA: TGTGCCAGCTCAGGACAGGGGGCCGGGCAGCCCCAGCATTTT.

The chain joins TRBV4-3 to TRBJ1-6; no definite D call. The CDR3 sequence is 16 residues long. The germline gives CDR1 LGHNA, CDR2 YSLEER. Trimming took 0 bases from V and 4 from J, leaving 10 bases between them. The CDR3 protein is CASSQDLTGYNSPLHF. CDR3 DNA: TGCGCCAGCAGCCAAGATCTTACCGGGTATAATTCACCCCTCCACTTT.

V is TRBV23-1 and J is TRBJ1-5; D may be TRBD1 (6 bases). TRBV23-1 is flagged as an ORF with uncertain function. The CDR3 covers 15 residues. Trimming shortened V by 0 bases and J by 7 bases, and 13 bases separated the two germline ends. CDR3 sequence: CASSQSYREGQPQHF. In nucleotides, the CDR3 is TGCGCCAGCAGTCAATCGTACAGGGAGGGACAGCCCCAGCATTTT.

The V gene is TRBV27, the J gene TRBJ2-2; the D is unclear. Germline-derived CDR1 and CDR2 are MNHEY and SMNVEV (reference sequence). V lost 3 bases and J lost 1, with 6 bases in between. This CDR3 has 14 amino acids. DNA for the CDR3: TGTGCCAGCAGTTTCAGAAAGAACACCGGGGAGCTGTTTTTT. This gives the protein CASSFRKNTGELFF.

This rearrangement joins TRBV27 to TRBJ2-5, with TRBD2 matching 7 bases. The CDR3 runs 18 residues. CDR1 MNHEY and CDR2 SMNVEV come from the germline V gene (reference sequence). The ends lost 6 bases at V and 9 bases at J; junction bases unmatched: 25. The DNA of the CDR3 is TGTGCCAGCAGACCTCGGGCCGGGGACTACCAGCCCCAAGGGGCCCAGTACTTC. The encoded protein is CASRPRAGDYQPQGAQYF.

The rearrangement links TRBV14 to TRBJ2-7, with 7 bases aligning to TRBD2. The CDR3 length is 16 residues. Germline CDR1 SGHDN, CDR2 FVKESK. The J segment lost 5 bases and the V segment lost 0 bases, leaving 10 bases of the junction unmatched. CDR3 DNA sequence: TGTGCCAGCAGCCAAGATCGCGGGACTATTCCCCACGAGCAGTACTTC. It is translated as CASSQDRGTIPHEQYF.

CDR3 coding DNA: TGTGCCAGCAGTTCGCCCCGAGGGGCAGGGGCTTCAGAGACCCAGTACTTC. Amino acids: CASSSPRGAGASETQYF. The V gene is TRBV27, the J gene TRBJ2-5; tentative D call: TRBD1 (6 bases). The CDR3 has 17 amino acids. The ends were cut back, 4 bases at V and 4 bases at J, with 22 bases in the middle. Germline V lookup: CDR1 MNHEY, CDR2 SMNVEV (reference sequence).

In DNA, the CDR3 is TGTGCCAGCAGTGTGGACACTAACTATGGCTACACCTTC. Its protein product is CASSVDTNYGYTF. This sequence joins TRBV2 and TRBJ1-2; perhaps TRBD1 as D (5 bases). Germline CDR1 reads SNHLY; CDR2 reads FYNNEI. CDR3 length equals 13 residues. V was clipped by 4 bases and J by 0 bases, with 6 bases between them. Supplemented by reference TRBV2 and TRBJ1-2, the full variable domain reads EPEVTQTPSHQVTQMGQEVILRCVPISNHLYFYWYRQILGQKVEFLVSFYNNEISEKSEIFDDQFSVERPDGSNFTLKIRSTKLEDSAMYFCASSVDTNYGYTFGSGTRLTVV.

The J gene is TRBJ2-1, the V gene TRBV19; 7 bases line up with TRBD1. Germline V gene sequence: CDR1 LNHDA, CDR2 SQIVND (reference sequence). This CDR3 region has 11 residues. J was trimmed by 12 bases and V by 7 bases; bases with no gene match: 6. Here the CDR3 reads CASTSGTAQFF. The CDR3 nucleotides read TGTGCCAGTACCTCCGGGACAGCGCAGTTCTTC. Filled out from reference TRBV19 and TRBJ2-1, the complete variable domain reads DGGITQSPKYLFRKEGQNVTLSCEQNLNHDAMYWYRQDPGQGLRLIYYSQIVNDFQKGDIAEGYSVSREKKESFPLTVTSAQKNPTAFYLCASTSGTAQFFGPGTRLTVL.

The rearrangement uses TRBV5-8 and TRBJ2-7, with 9 bases lining up with TRBD1. V lost 2 bases to trimming and J lost 5 bases; unmatched junction nucleotides: 8. CDR1 SGHTS and CDR2 YDEGEE come from the germline V gene. The CDR3 has 15 residues. Written as DNA, the CDR3 is TGTGCCAGCAGCTTCGTCGGGACAGGGTTCCACGAGCAGTACTTC. This codes for CASSFVGTGFHEQYF.